These T cell receptor beta chains were read from a single sample in a study of T-cell memory formation after mild COVID-19. Each CDR3 protein gets one entry after TCRdb re-called the 5' RACE reads with MiXCR. The sample includes hundreds of thousands of distinct CDR3 sequences, roughly 21% of them seen just once. The sample taken for sequencing was PBMCs or a T cell subset sorted from them (not recorded which). These receptors all stem from an adult woman who had mild COVID-19 (a few samples of this study predate the infection). Cell type and time point are not known. The CDR3 runs from the conserved cysteine through the conserved F or W. Each record gives: clone size, V gene, J gene, D gene, CDR3 DNA, CDR3 protein. D genes are given only for firm matches. Clone size is stated in some rows and not others, as once, few, many or a class when expanded.

-	TRBV5-1	TRBJ1-3	-	TGCGCCAGCAGCTTTGGCGGGGGCTCTGGAAACACCATATATTTT	CASSFGGGSGNTIYF
few	TRBV20-1	TRBJ2-1	TRBD2	TGCAGTGTGTCTAGCGGACCCCCCTACAATGAGCAGTTCTTC	CSVSSGPPYNEQFF
-	TRBV5-1	TRBJ2-3	TRBD2	TGCGCCAGCAGCTTTGGGACTAGCGGGGGAACTAGCACAGATACGCAGTATTTT	CASSFGTSGGTSTDTQYF
-	TRBV7-6	TRBJ2-2	-	TGTGCCAGCAGAAATCACCCCAGGGGATTGGACACCGGGGAGCTGTTTTTT	CASRNHPRGLDTGELFF
few	TRBV19	TRBJ1-2	-	TGTGCCAGTAGACGAGAGGACTATGGCTACACCTTC	CASRREDYGYTF
-	TRBV15	TRBJ1-1	TRBD1	TGTGCCACCCGACCGGGACAGGGTGAGGGCATGAACACTGAAGCTTTCTTT	CATRPGQGEGMNTEAFF
few	TRBV24-1	TRBJ1-2	TRBD1	TGTGCCACCAGTGATTTCGACAGGGCCTATGGCTACACCTTC	CATSDFDRAYGYTF
-	TRBV7-9	TRBJ2-2	TRBD2	TGTGCCAGCAGCCCTAGCGGGCGGGCCGGGGAGCTGTTTTTT	CASSPSGRAGELFF
few	TRBV5-5	TRBJ2-5	TRBD2	TGTGCCAGCAGCTTGGTAGGACTAGCGGGGGGGCGCAAAGAGACCCAGTACTTC	CASSLVGLAGGRKETQYF
many	TRBV5-1	TRBJ2-1	TRBD2	TGCGCCAGCAGCGTCCTTGGGAGGGCCGGGAATGAGCAGTTCTTC	CASSVLGRAGNEQFF
-	TRBV19	TRBJ2-3	TRBD2	TGTGCCAGTAGTTACGGGACTAGCGCAGATACGCAGTATTTT	CASSYGTSADTQYF
-	TRBV4-1	TRBJ2-2	-	TGCGCCAGCAGCCCCCTTGGGGTGGACACCGGGGAGCTGTTTTTT	CASSPLGVDTGELFF
-	TRBV12-3/TRBV12-4	TRBJ1-1	-	TGTGCCAGCAGTTGGGAGACGATGGGCACTGAAGCTTTCTTT	CASSWETMGTEAFF
-	TRBV6-2/TRBV6-3	TRBJ2-5	TRBD1	TGTGCCAGCAGTTACTCGGGACAGGGGGACCAAGAGACCCAGTACTTC	CASSYSGQGDQETQYF
few	TRBV29-1	TRBJ2-2	-	TGCAGCGTTGACACAGGGTTCACCGGGGAGCTGTTTTTT	CSVDTGFTGELFF
few	TRBV29-1	TRBJ2-1	-	TGCAGCGTTGAACCGGAGACTAGCTACAATGAGCAGTTCTTC	CSVEPETSYNEQFF
-	TRBV7-2	TRBJ2-5	-	TGTGCCACCTCCTATCAGGGGCTTCCCCAAGAGACCCAGTACTTC	CATSYQGLPQETQYF
few	TRBV7-2	TRBJ2-1	-	TGTGCCAGCAGTCATGGGCTGAGAACCACGAGTTACAATGAGCAGTTCTTC	CASSHGLRTTSYNEQFF